This TCR beta chain was found in a study of kidney transplant recipient with SARS-CoV-2 infection. Germline CDR1 SGDLS, CDR2 YYNGEE. This CDR3 is 13 amino acids long. V lost 4 bases and J lost 11, with 18 bases in between. This clonotype was picked up many times. TCRdb reprocessed the reads via MiXCR and lists one record per CDR3 protein. This table has under 250,000 distinct CDR3 sequences, more than 25% appearing once. The clonotype was recovered from a male patient in his thirties who had COVID-19 and was a kidney transplant recipient. Some T cells may trace back to the graft donor. The sequencing used a blood sample, collected at baseline and on approximately day 120 from a kidney transplant recipient. V and J are TRBV9 and TRBJ1-1, with D maybe TRBD1 (5 bases). DNA of the CDR3: TGTGCCAGCAGCACCGGGACCTCTTTTGGGGCTTTCTTT. Amino acids: CASSTGTSFGAFF.